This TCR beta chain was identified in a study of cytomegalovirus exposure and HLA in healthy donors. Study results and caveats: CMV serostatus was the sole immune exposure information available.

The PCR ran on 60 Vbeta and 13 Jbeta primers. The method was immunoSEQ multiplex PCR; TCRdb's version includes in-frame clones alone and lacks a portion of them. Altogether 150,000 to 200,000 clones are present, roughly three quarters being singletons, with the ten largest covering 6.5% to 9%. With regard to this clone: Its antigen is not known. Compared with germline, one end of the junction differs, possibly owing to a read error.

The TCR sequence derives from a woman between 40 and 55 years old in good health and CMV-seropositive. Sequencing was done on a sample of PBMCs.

The DNA of the CDR3 is TGTGCCAGCACCCCCGTAACTAGCGCCTACACAGGTACGCAGTATTTT. It encodes CASTPVTSAYTGTQYF. The chain is built from TRBV6-6 and TRBJ2-3, with 7 bases matching TRBD2. Germline CDR1 reads MNHNY; CDR2 reads SVGAGI (reference sequence). This CDR3 spans 16 amino acids.